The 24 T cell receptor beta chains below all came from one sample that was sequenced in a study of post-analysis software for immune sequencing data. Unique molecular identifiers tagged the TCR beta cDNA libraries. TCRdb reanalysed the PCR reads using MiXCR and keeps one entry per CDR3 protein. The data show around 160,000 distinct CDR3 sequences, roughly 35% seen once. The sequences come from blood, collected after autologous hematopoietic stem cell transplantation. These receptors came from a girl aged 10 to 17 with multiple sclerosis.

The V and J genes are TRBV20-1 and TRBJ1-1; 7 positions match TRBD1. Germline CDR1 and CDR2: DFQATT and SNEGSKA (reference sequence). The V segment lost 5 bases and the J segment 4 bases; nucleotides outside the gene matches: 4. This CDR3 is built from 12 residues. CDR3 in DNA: TGCAGTGCTTACAGGGGTGGCACTGAAGCTTTCTTT. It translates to CSAYRGGTEAFF.

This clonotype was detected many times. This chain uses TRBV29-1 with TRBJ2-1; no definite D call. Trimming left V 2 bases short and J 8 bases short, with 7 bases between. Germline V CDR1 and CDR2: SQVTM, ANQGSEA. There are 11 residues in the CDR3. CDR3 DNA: TGCAGCGTTGAAACGTACGATGAGCAGTTCTTC. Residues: CSVETYDEQFF.

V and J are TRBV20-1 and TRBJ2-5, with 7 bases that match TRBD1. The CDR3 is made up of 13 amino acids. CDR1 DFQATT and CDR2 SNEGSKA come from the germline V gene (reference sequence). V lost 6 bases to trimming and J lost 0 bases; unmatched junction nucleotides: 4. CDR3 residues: CSATTGHQETQYF. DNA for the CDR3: TGCAGTGCCACGACAGGGCACCAAGAGACCCAGTACTTC.

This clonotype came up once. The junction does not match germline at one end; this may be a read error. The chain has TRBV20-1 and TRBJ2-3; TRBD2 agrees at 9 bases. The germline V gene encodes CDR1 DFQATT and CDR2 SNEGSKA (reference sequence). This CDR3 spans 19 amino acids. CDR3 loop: CNAPAGDSGSGGGTDTQYF. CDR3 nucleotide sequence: TGCAATGCTCCTGCAGGAGATAGCGGGAGCGGAGGAGGCACAGATACGCAGTATTTT.

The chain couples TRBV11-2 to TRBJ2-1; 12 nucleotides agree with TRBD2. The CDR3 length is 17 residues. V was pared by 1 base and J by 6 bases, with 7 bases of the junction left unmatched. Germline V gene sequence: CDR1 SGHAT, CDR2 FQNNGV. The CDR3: CASSLVLLAGGRNEQFF. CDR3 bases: TGTGCCAGCAGCTTAGTCCTTCTAGCGGGAGGGCGCAATGAGCAGTTCTTC.

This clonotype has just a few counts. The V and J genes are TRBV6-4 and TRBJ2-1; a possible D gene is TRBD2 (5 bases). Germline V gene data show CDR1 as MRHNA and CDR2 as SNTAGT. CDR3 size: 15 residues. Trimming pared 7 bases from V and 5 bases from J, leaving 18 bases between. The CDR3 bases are TGTGCCAGCAAAGCGGCCGATTATCATAACAATGAGCAGTTCTTC. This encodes CASKAADYHNNEQFF.

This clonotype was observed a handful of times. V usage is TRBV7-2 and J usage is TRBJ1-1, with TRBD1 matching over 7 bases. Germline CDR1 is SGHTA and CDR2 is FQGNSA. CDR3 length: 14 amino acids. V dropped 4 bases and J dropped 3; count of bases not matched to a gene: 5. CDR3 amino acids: CASSYRGGDTEAFF. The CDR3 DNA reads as TGTGCCAGCAGCTACAGGGGAGGGGACACTGAAGCTTTCTTT.

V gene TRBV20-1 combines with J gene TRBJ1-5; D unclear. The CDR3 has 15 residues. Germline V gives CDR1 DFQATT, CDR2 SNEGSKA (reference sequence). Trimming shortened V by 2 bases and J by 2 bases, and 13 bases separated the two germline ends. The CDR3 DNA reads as TGCAGTGCTAGACTAAGCATGGGTGGCAATCAGCCCCAGCATTTT. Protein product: CSARLSMGGNQPQHF.

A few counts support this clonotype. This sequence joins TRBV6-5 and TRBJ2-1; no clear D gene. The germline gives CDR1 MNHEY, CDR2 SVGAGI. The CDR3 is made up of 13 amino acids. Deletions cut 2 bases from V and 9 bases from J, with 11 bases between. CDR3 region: CASSYGLVAEQFF. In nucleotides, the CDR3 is TGTGCCAGCAGTTACGGCCTAGTTGCTGAGCAGTTCTTC.

DNA of the CDR3: TGTGCCAGCAGCCCGGGGACGGGACTAGTGTTTTACGAGCAGTACTTC. As protein: CASSPGTGLVFYEQYF. The gene calls are TRBV7-2 and TRBJ2-7; 8 bases agree with TRBD2. The trim removed 5 bases at V and 4 bases at J, leaving 13 bases unmatched. The CDR3 has 16 residues. Germline values: CDR1 SGHTA, CDR2 FQGNSA.

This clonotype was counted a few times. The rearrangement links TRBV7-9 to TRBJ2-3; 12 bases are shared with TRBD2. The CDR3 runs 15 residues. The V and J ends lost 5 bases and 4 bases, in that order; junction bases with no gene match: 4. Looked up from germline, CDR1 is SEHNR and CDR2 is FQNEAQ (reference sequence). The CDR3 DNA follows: TGTGCCAGCAGCGTGGGGACTAGCGGGCCAGATACGCAGTATTTT. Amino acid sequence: CASSVGTSGPDTQYF.

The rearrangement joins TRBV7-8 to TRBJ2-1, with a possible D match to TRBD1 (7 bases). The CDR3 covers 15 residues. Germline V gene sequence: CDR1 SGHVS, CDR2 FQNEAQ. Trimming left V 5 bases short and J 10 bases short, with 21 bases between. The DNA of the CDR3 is TGTGCCAGCAGCGCGGGTCGACAGGGAGGCTACGAGCAGTTCTTC. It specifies CASSAGRQGGYEQFF.

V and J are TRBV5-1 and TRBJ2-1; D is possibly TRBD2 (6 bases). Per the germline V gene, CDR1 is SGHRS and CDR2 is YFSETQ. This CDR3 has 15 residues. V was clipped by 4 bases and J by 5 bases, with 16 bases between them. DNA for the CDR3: TGCGCCAGCAGCCGTGTGTCCGGGAGCGACAATGAGCAGTTCTTC. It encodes CASSRVSGSDNEQFF.

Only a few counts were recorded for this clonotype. CDR3 in amino acids: CASSQDHPGAQETQYF. Written as DNA, the CDR3 is TGTGCCAGCAGCCAAGATCATCCAGGGGCCCAAGAGACCCAGTACTTC. The chain is built from TRBV4-2 and TRBJ2-5; maybe TRBD1 (6 bases). Germline V lookup: CDR1 LGHNA, CDR2 YNFKEQ. V lost 0 bases and J 1 base, leaving 12 bases between the germline ends. The CDR3 extends over 16 amino acids.

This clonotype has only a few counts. The CDR3 coding sequence is TGTGCCAGCAGCCAAGATAGGGACTATCGCCAAGAGACCCAGTACTTC. Amino acid sequence: CASSQDRDYRQETQYF. The chain combines TRBV14 with TRBJ2-5, with TRBD2 matching 7 bases. With V trimmed by 0 bases and J by 1 base, 5 bases remained unmatched. Germline-derived CDR1 and CDR2 are SGHDN and FVKESK. This CDR3 has 16 residues.

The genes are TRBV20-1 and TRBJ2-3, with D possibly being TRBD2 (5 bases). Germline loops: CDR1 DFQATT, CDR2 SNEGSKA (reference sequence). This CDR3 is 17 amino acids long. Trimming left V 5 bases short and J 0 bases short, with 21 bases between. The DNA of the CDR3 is TGCAGTGCTGGAGGCCCCAGAGGGCTATCTAGCACAGATACGCAGTATTTT. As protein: CSAGGPRGLSSTDTQYF.

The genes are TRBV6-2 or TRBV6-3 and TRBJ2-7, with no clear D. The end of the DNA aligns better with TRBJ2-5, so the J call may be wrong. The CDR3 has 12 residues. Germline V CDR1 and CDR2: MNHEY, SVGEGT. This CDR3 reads CASTNTKETQYF. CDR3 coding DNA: TGTGCCAGCACCAACACTAAGGAGACCCAGTACTTC.

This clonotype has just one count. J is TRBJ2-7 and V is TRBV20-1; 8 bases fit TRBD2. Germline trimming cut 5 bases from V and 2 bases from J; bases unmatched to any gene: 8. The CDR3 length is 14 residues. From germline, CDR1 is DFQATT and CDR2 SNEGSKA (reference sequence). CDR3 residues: CSALAGGATYEQYF. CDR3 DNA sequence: TGCAGTGCTTTGGCGGGAGGAGCAACCTACGAGCAGTACTTC.

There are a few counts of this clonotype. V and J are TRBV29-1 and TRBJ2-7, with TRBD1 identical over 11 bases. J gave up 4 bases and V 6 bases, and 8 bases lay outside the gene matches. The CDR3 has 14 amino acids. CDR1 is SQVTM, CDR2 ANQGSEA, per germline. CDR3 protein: CSVYRDRGWYEQYF. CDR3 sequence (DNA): TGCAGCGTATACCGGGACAGGGGGTGGTACGAGCAGTACTTC.

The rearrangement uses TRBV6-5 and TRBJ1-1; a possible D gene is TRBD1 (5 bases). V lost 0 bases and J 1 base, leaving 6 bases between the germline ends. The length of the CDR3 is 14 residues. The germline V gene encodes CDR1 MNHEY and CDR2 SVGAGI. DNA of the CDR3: TGTGCCAGCAGTTACTCGCAGGGGAACACTGAAGCTTTCTTT. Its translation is CASSYSQGNTEAFF.

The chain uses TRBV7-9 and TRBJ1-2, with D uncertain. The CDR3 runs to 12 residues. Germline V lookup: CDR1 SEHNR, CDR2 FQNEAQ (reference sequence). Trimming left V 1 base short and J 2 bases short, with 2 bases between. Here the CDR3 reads CASSLVNYGYTF. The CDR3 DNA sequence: TGTGCCAGCAGCTTAGTCAACTATGGCTACACCTTC.

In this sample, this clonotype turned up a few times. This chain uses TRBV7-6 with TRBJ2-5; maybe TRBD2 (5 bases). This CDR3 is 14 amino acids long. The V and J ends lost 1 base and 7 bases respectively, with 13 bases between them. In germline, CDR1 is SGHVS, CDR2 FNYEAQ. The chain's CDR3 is CASSLGPGEGTQYF. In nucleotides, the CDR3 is TGTGCCAGCAGCTTAGGTCCCGGCGAGGGGACCCAGTACTTC.

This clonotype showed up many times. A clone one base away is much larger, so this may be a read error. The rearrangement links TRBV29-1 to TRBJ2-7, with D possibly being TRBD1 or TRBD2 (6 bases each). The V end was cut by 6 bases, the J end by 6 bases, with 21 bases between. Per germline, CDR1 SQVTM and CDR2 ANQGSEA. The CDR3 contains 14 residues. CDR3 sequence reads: CSVAFVGARGEQYF. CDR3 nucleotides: TGCAGCGTGGCGTTCGTGGGGGCGCGGGGCGAGCAGTACTTC.

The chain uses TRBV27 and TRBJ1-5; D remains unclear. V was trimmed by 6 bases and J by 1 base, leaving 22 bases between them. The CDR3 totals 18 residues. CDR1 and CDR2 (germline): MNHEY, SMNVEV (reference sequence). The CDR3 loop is CASSPEGGPGNSNQPQHF. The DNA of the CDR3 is TGTGCCAGCAGCCCGGAAGGAGGGCCCGGTAACAGCAATCAGCCCCAGCATTTT.